A single sample is the source of the 7 T cell receptor beta chains below, sequenced in a study of IL-17A CD8 T cells in psoriatic arthritis synovium. The protocol was immunoSEQ multiplex PCR, while the TCRdb copy is restricted to in-frame clones and leaves out a portion. The table has approximately 560 clones, just under 75% seen once. Magnetically isolated CD3+ T cells were stimulated around 1.4 hours with PMA and ionomycin. Actively inflamed joints of psoriatic arthritis patients supplied the aspirated synovial fluid. Sequencing was done on a sample of IL-17A+ (IFN-gamma+/-) memory CD8+ T cells from synovial fluid. As for subset: IL-17A+IFNgamma+/- memory CD8+ (Tc17) cells. The origin of the receptors is a human donor with psoriatic arthritis.

J is TRBJ2-5 and V is TRBV28; D gene unclear. This CDR3 has 14 residues. Deletions cut 2 bases from V and 5 bases from J, with 12 bases between. Germline CDR1 MDHEN, CDR2 SYDVKM. The chain's CDR3 is CASSLQMAWETQYF. Here the CDR3 DNA reads TGTGCCAGCAGTTTACAGATGGCGTGGGAGACCCAGTACTTC.

This clone was seen a few times. This chain uses TRBV11-2 with TRBJ1-2, with D possibly matching TRBD1 (6 bases). The CDR3 runs 13 residues. The ends were cut back, 6 bases at V and 14 bases at J, with 22 bases in the middle. Germline CDR1 and CDR2: SGHAT and FQNNGV. The CDR3 sequence is CASRVGGGEVWTF. CDR3 DNA sequence: TGTGCCAGCAGAGTCGGGGGGGGCGAGGTCTGGACCTTC.

The chain carries TRBV7-9 and TRBJ2-5; 13 nucleotides align to TRBD2. In germline, CDR1 is SEHNR, CDR2 FQNEAQ (reference sequence). CDR3 length equals 17 residues. Losses at the gene ends were 3 bases for V and 3 bases for J; bases not matched to a gene: 7. CDR3 sequence: CASSFGLAGDWEETQYF. CDR3 nucleotides: TGTGCCAGCAGCTTCGGACTAGCGGGGGACTGGGAAGAGACCCAGTACTTC.

The chain uses TRBV7-9 and TRBJ1-1; the D gene is possibly TRBD1 (5 bases). CDR1 and CDR2 from the germline V gene are SEHNR and FQNEAQ (reference sequence). This CDR3 contains 12 residues. The germline V and J ends were trimmed by 10 bases and 2 bases, with 11 bases remaining between them. The CDR3 DNA reads TGTGCCACTTGGGACGGAAACACTGAAGCTTTCTTT. Protein product: CATWDGNTEAFF.

The chain combines TRBV2 with TRBJ1-3; D remains unclear. The germline V gene encodes CDR1 SNHLY and CDR2 FYNNEI. V was clipped by 2 bases and J by 5 bases, with 7 bases between them. This CDR3 spans 13 amino acids. The CDR3 protein is CASSEPPRNTIYF. The CDR3 DNA reads TGTGCCAGCAGTGAACCCCCGAGAAACACCATATATTTT. Supplemented by reference TRBV2 and TRBJ1-3, the full variable domain reads EPEVTQTPSHQVTQMGQEVILRCVPISNHLYFYWYRQILGQKVEFLVSFYNNEISEKSEIFDDQFSVERPDGSNFTLKIRSTKLEDSAMYFCASSEPPRNTIYFGEGSWLTVV.

The chain carries TRBV7-9 and TRBJ2-7; the D gene could be TRBD1 or TRBD2 (7 bases each). The CDR3 sequence is 15 residues long. Looked up from germline, CDR1 is SEHNR and CDR2 is FQNEAQ (reference sequence). Trimming stripped 5 bases from V and 5 bases from J, with 19 bases between. The CDR3 reads CASSTPGRGTDEQYF. The CDR3 coding sequence is TGTGCCAGCAGCACTCCAGGGAGGGGGACAGACGAGCAGTACTTC.

This clone was seen more than once but under ten times. In DNA, the CDR3 is TGTGCCAGCAGCGCCAGTGGAGCTAGCACAGATACGCAGTATTTT. This translates into CASSASGASTDTQYF. The chain recombines TRBV7-8 with TRBJ2-3, with D uncertain. The V gene's germline CDR1 is SGHVS and CDR2 FQNEAQ. The CDR3 contains 15 residues. Trimming removed 5 bases at V and 0 bases at J, with 12 bases between.